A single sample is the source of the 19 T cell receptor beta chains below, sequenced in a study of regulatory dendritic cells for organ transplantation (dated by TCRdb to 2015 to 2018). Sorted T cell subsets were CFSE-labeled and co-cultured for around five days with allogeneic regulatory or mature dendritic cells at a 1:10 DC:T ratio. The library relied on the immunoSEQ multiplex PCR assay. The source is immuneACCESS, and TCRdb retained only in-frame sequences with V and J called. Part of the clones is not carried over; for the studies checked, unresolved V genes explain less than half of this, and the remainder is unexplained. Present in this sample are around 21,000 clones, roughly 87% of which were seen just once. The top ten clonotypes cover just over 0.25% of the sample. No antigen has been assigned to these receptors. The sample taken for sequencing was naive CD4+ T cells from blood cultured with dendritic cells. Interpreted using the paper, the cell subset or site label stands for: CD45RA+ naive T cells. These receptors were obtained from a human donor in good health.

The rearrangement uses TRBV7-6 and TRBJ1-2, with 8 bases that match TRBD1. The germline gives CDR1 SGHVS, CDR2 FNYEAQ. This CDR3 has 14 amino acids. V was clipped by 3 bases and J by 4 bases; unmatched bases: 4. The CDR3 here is CASSLWDRSYGYTF. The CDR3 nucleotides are TGTGCCAGCAGCTTGTGGGACAGGAGCTATGGCTACACCTTC.

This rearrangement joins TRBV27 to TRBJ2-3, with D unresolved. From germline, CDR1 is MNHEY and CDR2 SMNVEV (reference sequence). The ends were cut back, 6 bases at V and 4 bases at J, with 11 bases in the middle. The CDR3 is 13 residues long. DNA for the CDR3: TGTGCCAGCAGGGGTGGGTCCCCAGATACGCAGTATTTT. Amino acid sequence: CASRGGSPDTQYF.

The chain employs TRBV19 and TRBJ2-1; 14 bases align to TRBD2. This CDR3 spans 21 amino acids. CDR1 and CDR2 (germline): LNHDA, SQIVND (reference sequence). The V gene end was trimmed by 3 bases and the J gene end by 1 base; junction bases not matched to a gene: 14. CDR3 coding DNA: TGTGCCAGTAGTATTCCCCAAGGACTAGCGGGGGGTCGACGTTCCTACAATGAGCAGTTCTTC. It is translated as CASSIPQGLAGGRRSYNEQFF.

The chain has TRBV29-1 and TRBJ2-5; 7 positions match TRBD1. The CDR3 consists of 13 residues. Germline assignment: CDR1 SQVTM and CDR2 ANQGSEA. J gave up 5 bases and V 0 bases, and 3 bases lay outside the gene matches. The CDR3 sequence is CSVEEHRGETQYF. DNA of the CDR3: TGCAGCGTTGAAGAGCACAGGGGTGAGACCCAGTACTTC.

In DNA, the CDR3 is TGTGCCAGCAGTTACCGAGCAATCGGGGGGCGCAGGCTCACCTTC. Its translation is CASSYRAIGGRRLTF. The rearrangement links TRBV6-5 to TRBJ1-2; TRBD1 might be the D (6 bases). V lost 2 bases and J 13 bases, leaving 23 bases between the germline ends. This CDR3 comprises 15 residues. The V gene's germline CDR1 is MNHEY and CDR2 SVGAGI.

The DNA of the CDR3 is TGTGCCAGCAGCTTAGTCCAGGGGAACACTGAAGCTTTCTTT. Protein product: CASSLVQGNTEAFF. This chain joins TRBV7-9 and TRBJ1-1, with D perhaps matching TRBD1 (5 bases). Germline CDR1 reads SEHNR; CDR2 reads FQNEAQ (reference sequence). The CDR3 length is 14 residues. Trimming pared 1 base from V and 1 base from J, leaving 7 bases between.

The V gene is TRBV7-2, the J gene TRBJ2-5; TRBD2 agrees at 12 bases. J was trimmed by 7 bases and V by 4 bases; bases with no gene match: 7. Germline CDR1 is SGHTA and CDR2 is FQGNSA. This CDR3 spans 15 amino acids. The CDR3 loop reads CASSSRTSGVGTQYF. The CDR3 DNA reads TGTGCCAGCAGCTCGAGGACTAGCGGGGTCGGGACCCAGTACTTC.

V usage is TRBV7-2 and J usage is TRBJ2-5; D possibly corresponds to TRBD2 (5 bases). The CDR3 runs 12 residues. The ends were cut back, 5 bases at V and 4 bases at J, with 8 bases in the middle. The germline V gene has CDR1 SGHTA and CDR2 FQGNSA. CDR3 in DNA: TGTGCCAGCAGCCTCAGCGGAGAGACCCAGTACTTC. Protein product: CASSLSGETQYF.

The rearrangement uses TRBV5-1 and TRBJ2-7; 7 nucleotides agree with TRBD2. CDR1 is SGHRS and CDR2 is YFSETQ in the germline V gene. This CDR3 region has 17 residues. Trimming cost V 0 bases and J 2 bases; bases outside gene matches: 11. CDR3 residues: CASSLGPPGLLTYEQYF. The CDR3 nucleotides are TGCGCCAGCAGCTTGGGGCCCCCGGGACTACTAACCTACGAGCAGTACTTC. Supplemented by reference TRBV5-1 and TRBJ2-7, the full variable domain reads KAGVTQTPRYLIKTRGQQVTLSCSPISGHRSVSWYQQTPGQGLQFLFEYFSETQRNKGNFPGRFSGRQFSNSRSEMNVSTLELGDSALYLCASSLGPPGLLTYEQYFGPGTRLTVT.

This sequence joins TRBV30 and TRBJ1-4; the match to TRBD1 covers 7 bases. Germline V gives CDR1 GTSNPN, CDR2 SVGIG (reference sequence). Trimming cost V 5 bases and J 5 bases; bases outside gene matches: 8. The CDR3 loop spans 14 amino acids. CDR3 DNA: TGTGCCTGGTGGACCGGGACAGAGAATGAAAAACTGTTTTTT. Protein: CAWWTGTENEKLFF.

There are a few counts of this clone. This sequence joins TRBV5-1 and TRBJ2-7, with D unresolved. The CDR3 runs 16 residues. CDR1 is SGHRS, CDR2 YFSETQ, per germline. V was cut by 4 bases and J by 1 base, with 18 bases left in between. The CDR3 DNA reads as TGCGCCAGCAGCGCCTATCCTAGGAGCAGTTCCTACGAGCAGTACTTC. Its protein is CASSAYPRSSSYEQYF.

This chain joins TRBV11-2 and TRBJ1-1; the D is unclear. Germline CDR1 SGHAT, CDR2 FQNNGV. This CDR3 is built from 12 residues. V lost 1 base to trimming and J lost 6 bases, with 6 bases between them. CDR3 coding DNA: TGTGCCAGCAGCTTAGTATCTGCTGAAGCTTTCTTT. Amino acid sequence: CASSLVSAEAFF.

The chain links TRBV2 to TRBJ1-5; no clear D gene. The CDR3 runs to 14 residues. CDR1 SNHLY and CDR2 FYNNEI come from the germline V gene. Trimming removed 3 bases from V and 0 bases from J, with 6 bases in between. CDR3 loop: CASSDQYSNQPQHF. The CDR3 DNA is TGTGCCAGCAGTGACCAGTATAGCAATCAGCCCCAGCATTTT. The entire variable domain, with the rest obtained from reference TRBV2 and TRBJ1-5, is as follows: EPEVTQTPSHQVTQMGQEVILRCVPISNHLYFYWYRQILGQKVEFLVSFYNNEISEKSEIFDDQFSVERPDGSNFTLKIRSTKLEDSAMYFCASSDQYSNQPQHFGDGTRLSIL.

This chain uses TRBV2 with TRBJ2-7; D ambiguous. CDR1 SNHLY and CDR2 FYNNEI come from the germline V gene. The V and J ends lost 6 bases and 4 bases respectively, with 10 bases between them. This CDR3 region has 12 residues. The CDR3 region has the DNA TGTGCCAGCAGGCCCGACGGATACGAGCAGTACTTC. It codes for CASRPDGYEQYF.

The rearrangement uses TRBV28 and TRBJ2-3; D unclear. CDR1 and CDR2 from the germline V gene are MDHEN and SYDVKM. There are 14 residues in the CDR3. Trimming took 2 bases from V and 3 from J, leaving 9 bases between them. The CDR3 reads CASSLRQKTDTQYF. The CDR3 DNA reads TGTGCCAGCAGTTTACGGCAGAAGACAGATACGCAGTATTTT.

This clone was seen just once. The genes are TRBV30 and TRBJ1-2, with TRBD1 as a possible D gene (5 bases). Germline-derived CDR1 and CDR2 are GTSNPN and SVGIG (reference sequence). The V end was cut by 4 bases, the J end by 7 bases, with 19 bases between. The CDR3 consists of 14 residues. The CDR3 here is CAWIGSSGVAGYTF. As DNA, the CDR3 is TGTGCCTGGATCGGCTCGTCGGGGGTCGCTGGCTACACCTTC.

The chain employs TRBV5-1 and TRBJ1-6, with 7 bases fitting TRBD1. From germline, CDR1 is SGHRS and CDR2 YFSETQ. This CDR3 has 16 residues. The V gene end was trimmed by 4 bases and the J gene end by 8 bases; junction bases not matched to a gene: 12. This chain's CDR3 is CASSGTVPRPDSPLHF. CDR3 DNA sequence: TGCGCCAGCAGCGGGACAGTCCCCCGTCCGGATTCACCCCTCCACTTT.

The CDR3 DNA follows: TGTGCCAGCAGCTTTCGTCTCCCAGCGGGGCAATACGAGCAGTACTTC. It encodes CASSFRLPAGQYEQYF. V usage is TRBV7-2 and J usage is TRBJ2-7, with 7 bases identical to TRBD2. Germline lookup yields CDR1 SGHTA and CDR2 FQGNSA. The ends lost 3 bases at V and 4 bases at J; junction bases unmatched: 12. The CDR3 is 16 residues long.

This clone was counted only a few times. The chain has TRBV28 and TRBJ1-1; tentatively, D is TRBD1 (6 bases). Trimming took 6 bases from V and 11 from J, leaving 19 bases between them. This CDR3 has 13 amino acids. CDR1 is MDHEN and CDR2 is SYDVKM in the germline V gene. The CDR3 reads CASRDTTGLVAFF. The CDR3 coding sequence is TGTGCCAGCAGGGATACGACAGGCCTCGTGGCTTTCTTT.